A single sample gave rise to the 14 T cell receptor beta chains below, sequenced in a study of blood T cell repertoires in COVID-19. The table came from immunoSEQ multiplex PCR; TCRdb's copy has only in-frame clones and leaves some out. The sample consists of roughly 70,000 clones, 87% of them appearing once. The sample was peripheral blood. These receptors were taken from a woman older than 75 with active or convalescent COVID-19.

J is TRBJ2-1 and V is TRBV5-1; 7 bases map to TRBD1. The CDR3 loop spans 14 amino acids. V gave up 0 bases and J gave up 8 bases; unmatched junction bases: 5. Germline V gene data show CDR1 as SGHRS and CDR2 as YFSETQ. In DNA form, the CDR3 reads TGCGCCAGCAGCTTGGGTGACAGGGTGCATGAGCAGTTCTTC. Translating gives CASSLGDRVHEQFF.

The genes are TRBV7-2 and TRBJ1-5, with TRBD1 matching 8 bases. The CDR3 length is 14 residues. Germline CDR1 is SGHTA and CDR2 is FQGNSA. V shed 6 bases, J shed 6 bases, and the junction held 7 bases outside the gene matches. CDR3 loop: CASSSGQGSQPQHF. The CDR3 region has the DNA TGTGCCAGCAGTTCCGGACAGGGAAGTCAGCCCCAGCATTTT.

CDR3: CASSQDPWRGVTDTQYF. CDR3 nucleotides: TGCGCCAGCAGCCAAGATCCCTGGCGGGGGGTCACAGATACGCAGTATTTT. The chain recombines TRBV4-3 with TRBJ2-3; 8 bases are shared with TRBD2. Unmatched junction bases numbered 7, after V lost 0 bases and J lost 2 bases. Per germline, CDR1 LGHNA and CDR2 YSLEER. CDR3 length: 17 residues.

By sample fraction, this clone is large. This CDR3 is CASSLAGRGGSNEQFF. The CDR3 coding sequence is TGCGCCAGCAGCTTGGCGGGCAGGGGAGGGAGCAATGAGCAGTTCTTC. The rearrangement links TRBV5-1 to TRBJ2-1; tentative D call: TRBD2 (7 bases). Trimming left V 0 bases short and J 6 bases short, with 16 bases between. Germline CDR1 reads SGHRS; CDR2 reads YFSETQ. This CDR3 is built from 16 residues. The full variable domain, in which reference TRBV5-1 and TRBJ2-1 provide the parts outside the CDR3, is KAGVTQTPRYLIKTRGQQVTLSCSPISGHRSVSWYQQTPGQGLQFLFEYFSETQRNKGNFPGRFSGRQFSNSRSEMNVSTLELGDSALYLCASSLAGRGGSNEQFFGPGTRLTVL.

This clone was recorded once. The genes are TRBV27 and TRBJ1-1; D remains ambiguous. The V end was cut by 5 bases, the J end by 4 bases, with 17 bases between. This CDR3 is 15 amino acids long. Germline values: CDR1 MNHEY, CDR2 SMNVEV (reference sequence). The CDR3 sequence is CASSPRHGSITEAFF. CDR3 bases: TGTGCCAGCAGTCCCCGACACGGATCGATCACTGAAGCTTTCTTT.

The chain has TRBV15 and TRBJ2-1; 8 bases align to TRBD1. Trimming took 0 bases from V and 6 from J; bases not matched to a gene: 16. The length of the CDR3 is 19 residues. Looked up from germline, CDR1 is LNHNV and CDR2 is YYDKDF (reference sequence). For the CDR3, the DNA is TGTGCCACCAGCAGAGAGGCCCTTATCCAGGGGGCACCACTCAATGAGCAGTTCTTC. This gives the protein CATSREALIQGAPLNEQFF.

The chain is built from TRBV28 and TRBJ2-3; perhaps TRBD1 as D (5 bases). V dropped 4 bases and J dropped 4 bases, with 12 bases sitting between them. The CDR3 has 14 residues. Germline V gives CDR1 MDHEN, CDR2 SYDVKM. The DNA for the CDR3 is TGTGCCAGCAGTTCCCCAGGGTTATCAGATACGCAGTATTTT. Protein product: CASSSPGLSDTQYF.

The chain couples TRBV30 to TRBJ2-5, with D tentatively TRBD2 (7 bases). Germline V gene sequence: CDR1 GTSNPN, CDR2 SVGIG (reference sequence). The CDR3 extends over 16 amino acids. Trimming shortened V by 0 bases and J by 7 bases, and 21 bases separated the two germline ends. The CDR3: CAWSVLEGGPLGTQYF. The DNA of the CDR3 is TGTGCCTGGAGTGTACTTGAGGGGGGGCCCCTTGGGACCCAGTACTTC.

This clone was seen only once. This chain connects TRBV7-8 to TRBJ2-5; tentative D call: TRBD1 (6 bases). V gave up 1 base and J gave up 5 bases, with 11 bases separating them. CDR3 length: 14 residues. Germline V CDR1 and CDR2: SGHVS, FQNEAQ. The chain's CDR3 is CASSLGWGPETQYF. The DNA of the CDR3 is TGTGCCAGCAGCTTAGGTTGGGGGCCGGAGACCCAGTACTTC.

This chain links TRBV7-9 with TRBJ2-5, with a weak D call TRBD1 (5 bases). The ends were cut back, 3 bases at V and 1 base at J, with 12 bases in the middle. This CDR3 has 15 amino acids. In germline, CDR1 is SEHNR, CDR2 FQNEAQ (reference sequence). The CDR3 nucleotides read TGTGCCAGCAGCTTTCAAGGACACGGCCAAGAGACCCAGTACTTC. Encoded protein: CASSFQGHGQETQYF.

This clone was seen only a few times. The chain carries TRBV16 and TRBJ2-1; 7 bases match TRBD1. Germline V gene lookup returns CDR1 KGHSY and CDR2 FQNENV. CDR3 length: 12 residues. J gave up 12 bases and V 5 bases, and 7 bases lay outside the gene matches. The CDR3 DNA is TGTGCCAGCAGCTTTACAGGGGTTGGGCAGTTCTTC. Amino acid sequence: CASSFTGVGQFF.

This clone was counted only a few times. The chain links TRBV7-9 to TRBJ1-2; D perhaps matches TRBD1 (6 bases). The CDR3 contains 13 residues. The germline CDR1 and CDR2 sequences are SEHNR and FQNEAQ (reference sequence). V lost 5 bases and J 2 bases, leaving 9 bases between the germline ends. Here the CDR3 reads CASSHGQNYGYTF. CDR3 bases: TGTGCCAGCAGCCACGGACAGAACTATGGCTACACCTTC.

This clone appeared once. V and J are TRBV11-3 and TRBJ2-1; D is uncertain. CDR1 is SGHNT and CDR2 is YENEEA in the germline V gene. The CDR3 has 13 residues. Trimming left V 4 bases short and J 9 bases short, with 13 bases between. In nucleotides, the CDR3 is TGTGCCAGCAGCTCCAATTCTTACGGTGAGCAGTTCTTC. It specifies CASSSNSYGEQFF. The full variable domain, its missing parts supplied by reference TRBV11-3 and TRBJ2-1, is EAGVVQSPRYKIIEKKQPVAFWCNPISGHNTLYWYLQNLGQGPELLIRYENEEAVDDSQLPKDRFSAERLKGVDSTLKIQPAELGDSAVYLCASSSNSYGEQFFGPGTRLTVL.

The CDR3 nucleotides read TGTGCCAGCAGAATGGGTCCCCGGGGCACCGGGGAGCTGTTTTTT. Encoded protein: CASRMGPRGTGELFF. J is TRBJ2-2 and V is TRBV6-5; the D gene is possibly TRBD2 (5 bases). Germline V lookup: CDR1 MNHEY, CDR2 SVGAGI. This CDR3 region has 15 residues. V was pared by 6 bases and J by 4 bases, with 15 bases between.